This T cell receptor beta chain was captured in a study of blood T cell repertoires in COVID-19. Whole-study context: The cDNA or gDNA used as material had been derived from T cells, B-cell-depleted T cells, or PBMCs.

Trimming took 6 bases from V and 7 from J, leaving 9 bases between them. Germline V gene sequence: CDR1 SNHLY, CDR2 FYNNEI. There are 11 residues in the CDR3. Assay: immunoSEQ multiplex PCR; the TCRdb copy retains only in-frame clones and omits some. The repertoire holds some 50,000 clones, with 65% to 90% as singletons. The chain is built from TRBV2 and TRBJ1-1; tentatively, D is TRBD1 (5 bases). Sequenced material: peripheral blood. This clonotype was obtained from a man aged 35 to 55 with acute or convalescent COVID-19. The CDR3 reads CASRGEGEAFF. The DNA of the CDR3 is TGTGCCAGCAGGGGGGAGGGTGAAGCTTTCTTT.